The source of this T cell receptor (beta chain) is a study of cytotoxic CD8 clonotypes in ibrutinib-treated CLL (dated by TCRdb to the early 2020s). Broadly, across the study: The cohort included around 16 treatment-naive and approximately eleven relapsed/refractory patients; 17 to 18 were IGHV unmutated. Responses were partial in 25 or so patients and complete in 2; after median roughly 69 months follow-up, roughly 15 stayed in remission and 12 progressed. Response samples were obtained after a median of around 11 months of treatment, with a range of about 6 to 40 months. On average, each sample had roughly 250,000 productive templates and about 89,000 productive rearrangements. Longitudinal samples were available for about 30% of the 86 trial participants. Cryopreserved peripheral blood mononuclear cells were obtained prior to treatment, at the time of response, and at either disease progression or sustained remission. Every remission and progressive disease sample was obtained while ibrutinib was still being received by the patients. Beyond this particular receptor, the publication reports: Baseline clonality was found to be higher than that of age-matched healthy donors and was strongly correlated with circulating CD8+ T-cell counts. Public clonotypes were rare and either contracted or stayed stable during treatment, and the rise in clonality at ibrutinib response reflected the expansion of private clonotypes. Lymph node repertoires were not examined, and the timing of sampling was not matched between patients in sustained remission and those whose disease progressed. At ibrutinib response clonality went up, during sustained remission it held steady, and at progression it dropped back toward baseline.

As regards this clone: Its antigen remains unidentified. It has no much larger one-base neighbor in the sample; base qualities were not kept.

For TCR beta library preparation, 1.5 to 2 micrograms of genomic DNA were isolated from cryopreserved PBMCs. Longitudinal blood samples from CLL patients receiving ibrutinib monotherapy were subjected to high-throughput TCR beta sequencing. Patients were enrolled in a phase 2 open-label single-center ibrutinib monotherapy trial. Each clonotype received, on average, 10x coverage in deep resolution sequencing performed on a MiSeq, where the target depth lay between 1 in 1 million and 1 in 200,000 T cells. The immunoSEQ hsTCRB Kit was used to generate TCR beta libraries. The authors' analysis ran thus. ImmunoSEQ Data Assistant and ImmunoSEQ Analyzer were used for data analysis, and V, D and J genes were assigned according to IMGT definitions. Clonality, which ranges from 0 to 1, was calculated by subtracting the normalized Shannon entropy of productive rearrangement frequencies from one. Only overrepresented clonotypes making up at least 0.05% of the repertoire of each patient were included in the public clonotype analysis. Fewer than 15 age-matched healthy donor repertoires from immuneACCESS served as clonality controls. Held by TCRdb, this immuneACCESS table contains in-frame sequences only and omits some clones. Under half of the omission traces to an unresolved V gene where checked; the cause of the rest is unknown. The D gene and trimming were derived from the DNA, and the V and J assignments and clone size from that table. The sample profile shows approximately 320,000 clones; roughly 71% of them were found once. The top ten clonotypes cover approximately 6% of the sample.

CDR1 SGHTA and CDR2 FQGNSA are derived from the germline V gene. The CDR3, from cysteine to phenylalanine, totals 14 residues. Just CDR3 DNA is preserved here, 42 bases in frame from base 1. Germline trimming: 5 bases from V, 7 bases from J; junction bases outside gene matches: 8. The source of this sequence is a human donor with chronic lymphocytic leukemia. Sequencing used PBMCs, obtained after 36 months of ibrutinib treatment. The sequence is built from TRBV7-2 and TRBJ2-4; 7 bases in the junction line up with TRBD1. The encoded CDR3 is CASSPQGNRNIQYF. The sequenced DNA: TGTGCCAGCAGCCCACAGGGGAATCGGAACATTCAGTACTTC.